This T cell receptor (beta chain) was recorded in a study of CD8+ T cells in alopecia areata. The treatment denotes: oral pan-JAK inhibitor, 5-10 mg twice daily. This clone has just a few counts. As the sequencing template, cDNA was produced by extracting RNA and reverse transcribing it. Sequencing used immunoSEQ multiplex PCR; TCRdb keeps in-frame clones, though not all of them. The sample contains around 70,000 clones, 25% to 30% of which appear only once. This CDR3 has 11 amino acids. The V gene lost 5 bases and the J gene lost 6 bases, with 8 bases spanning the gap. CDR1 is SEHNR, CDR2 FQNEAQ, per germline (reference sequence).

The source is a human donor with alopecia areata. The source was CD8+ T cells sorted from blood, collected at week 4, from a patient treated with tofacitinib. J is TRBJ2-7 and V is TRBV7-9; perhaps TRBD2 as D (5 bases). The CDR3 bases are TGTGCCAGCAGCCCCGGACTCGAGCAGTACTTC. This gives the protein CASSPGLEQYF.